The 31 T cell receptor beta chains in this list originate from one sample, sequenced in a study of blood T cell repertoires in COVID-19 (dated by TCRdb to the early 2020s). Preparation of the library involved the immunoSEQ multiplex PCR assay. TCRdb mirrors the immuneACCESS table, restricted to in-frame sequences. Some clones are absent from its copies; in checked studies, under half trace to an unresolved V gene, and the reason for the others is unknown. The sample table shows more than 100,000 clones, and roughly 84% are seen once. In total, the top ten clones hold 12% of the sample. The material sequenced was peripheral blood. These receptors all come from a woman under 40 who had recovered from COVID-19.

In its sample, this clone ranks as medium-sized (0.01 to 0.1%). The rearrangement links TRBV14 to TRBJ2-7, with 7 positions matching TRBD1. The germline V gene encodes CDR1 SGHDN and CDR2 FVKESK. The CDR3 runs to 15 residues. Trimming cost V 0 bases and J 4 bases; bases outside gene matches: 6. The DNA for the CDR3 is TGTGCCAGCAGCCAAGAACAGGGGAAGGGGTACGAGCAGTACTTC. Its translation is CASSQEQGKGYEQYF.

This clone was detected only a few times. This rearrangement joins TRBV5-5 to TRBJ2-5; 7 positions match TRBD1. This CDR3 has 14 residues. The germline V gene encodes CDR1 SGHKS and CDR2 YYEKEE (reference sequence). V lost 4 bases to trimming and J lost 5 bases; unmatched junction nucleotides: 8. CDR3 sequence reads: CASSRQGARETQYF. CDR3 nucleotides: TGTGCCAGCAGCCGACAGGGAGCGCGGGAGACCCAGTACTTC.

The chain joins TRBV6-5 to TRBJ1-4; perhaps TRBD1 as D (6 bases). Germline-derived CDR1 and CDR2 are MNHEY and SVGAGI. The CDR3 contains 14 residues. The V gene lost 6 bases and the J gene lost 6 bases, with 14 bases spanning the gap. The CDR3 DNA reads as TGTGCCAGCAGAACAACAGGGCCCCATGAAAAACTGTTTTTT. This codes for CASRTTGPHEKLFF.

V is TRBV2 and J is TRBJ1-4; D is ambiguous. CDR3 length: 13 amino acids. Per germline, CDR1 SNHLY and CDR2 FYNNEI. The V gene lost 5 bases and the J gene lost 8 bases, with 12 bases spanning the gap. The CDR3 DNA follows: TGTGCCAGCAGTCTGTGGGGAGGCGAAAAACTGTTTTTT. Translating it yields CASSLWGGEKLFF.

V is TRBV5-1 and J is TRBJ2-2, with D possibly TRBD1 on 5 matching bases. The V gene's germline CDR1 is SGHRS and CDR2 YFSETQ. Between the trimmed V and J ends, which lost 2 bases and 6 bases, there was a span of 11 bases. The CDR3 length is 14 residues. CDR3 in amino acids: CASSLQVGSGELFF. DNA for the CDR3: TGCGCCAGCAGCTTACAGGTCGGGTCCGGGGAGCTGTTTTTT.

This clone appeared once. The chain links TRBV5-5 to TRBJ2-2; 9 nucleotides match TRBD1. CDR3 length equals 17 residues. Germline CDR1 SGHKS, CDR2 YYEKEE (reference sequence). V was clipped by 5 bases and J by 3 bases; unmatched bases: 11. The CDR3 here is CASRDPGQGEYTGELFF. The CDR3 nucleotides read TGTGCCAGCAGGGACCCGGGACAGGGTGAATACACCGGGGAGCTGTTTTTT.

This clone was observed a single time. The gene calls are TRBV5-1 and TRBJ2-3; weak D call: TRBD1 (6 bases). Trimming cost V 6 bases and J 3 bases, with 14 bases left between them. The CDR3 loop spans 14 amino acids. Germline assignment: CDR1 SGHRS and CDR2 YFSETQ. The CDR3 is CASNLVQGTDTQYF. CDR3 DNA: TGCGCCAGCAACTTAGTACAGGGAACAGATACGCAGTATTTT.

The chain combines TRBV9 with TRBJ1-5; 7 bases match TRBD1. CDR3 length equals 17 residues. Germline loops: CDR1 SGDLS, CDR2 YYNGEE. Unmatched junction bases numbered 11, after V lost 3 bases and J lost 2 bases. DNA for the CDR3: TGTGCCAGCAGCGACAGGGGTTGGCGGGTCGGCAATCAGCCCCAGCATTTT. It translates to CASSDRGWRVGNQPQHF.

This clone has just one count. The CDR3 spells CASSPGQVVYGYTF. DNA for the CDR3: TGTGCCAGCAGTCCGGGACAGGTCGTCTATGGCTACACCTTC. The chain uses TRBV6-5 and TRBJ1-2, with TRBD1 matching over 8 bases. The CDR3 runs to 14 residues. Losses at the gene ends were 5 bases for V and 4 bases for J; bases not matched to a gene: 6. Germline values: CDR1 MNHEY, CDR2 SVGAGI.

This chain links TRBV5-1 with TRBJ2-7, with 8 bases aligning to TRBD2. Germline CDR1 reads SGHRS; CDR2 reads YFSETQ. The CDR3 length is 14 residues. V shed 0 bases and J 2 bases; nucleotides not matched to a gene: 1. This CDR3 reads CASSLAGRAYEQYF. Written as DNA, the CDR3 is TGCGCCAGCAGCTTGGCCGGGAGGGCCTACGAGCAGTACTTC.

Written as DNA, the CDR3 is TGCGCCAGCAAGCTGCCAAGCGGGAGCCCGGGAGATACGCAGTATTTT. Its protein is CASKLPSGSPGDTQYF. This chain uses TRBV5-1 with TRBJ2-3, with 8 bases fitting TRBD2. After removal of 6 bases from V and 5 bases from J, the junction contained 14 bases not matched to a gene. This CDR3 is built from 16 residues. The germline V gene encodes CDR1 SGHRS and CDR2 YFSETQ.

CDR3 in amino acids: CASRRGGSGVNEQFF. The CDR3 DNA reads as TGTGCCAGCAGGAGGGGTGGTAGCGGGGTCAATGAGCAGTTCTTC. The chain recombines TRBV6-5 with TRBJ2-1; 8 bases are a match to TRBD2. Germline CDR1 and CDR2: MNHEY and SVGAGI. CDR3 length: 15 amino acids. V dropped 6 bases and J dropped 6; count of bases not matched to a gene: 10.

This clone has just one count. This rearrangement joins TRBV3-1 (or the pseudogene TRBV3-2) to TRBJ2-1, with D unclear. The V end was cut by 6 bases, the J end by 2 bases, with 11 bases between. This CDR3 is built from 14 residues. The germline CDR1 and CDR2 sequences are LGHDT and YNNKEL (reference sequence). The CDR3, as DNA: TGTGCCAGCAGTCCCGTAGTAACCTACAATGAGCAGTTCTTC. Its protein is CASSPVVTYNEQFF.

This CDR3 reads CASSWGLTDTQYF. CDR3 bases: TGTGCCAGCAGCTGGGGGCTCACAGATACGCAGTATTTT. This chain joins TRBV7-3 and TRBJ2-3; TRBD1 is a possible D gene (6 bases). Germline CDR1 and CDR2: SGHTA and FQGTGA. Trimming took 4 bases from V and 2 from J, leaving 7 bases between them. This CDR3 spans 13 amino acids.

The chain employs TRBV6-5 and TRBJ2-3; D remains ambiguous. This CDR3 spans 14 amino acids. V lost 0 bases and J lost 5, with 9 bases in between. Germline CDR1 is MNHEY and CDR2 is SVGAGI. The CDR3 nucleotides are TGTGCCAGCAGTTACTCGGTGTTGAGAGATACGCAGTATTTT. Its protein is CASSYSVLRDTQYF.

The genes are TRBV13 and TRBJ1-1; 8 bases align to TRBD1. Per the germline V gene, CDR1 is PRHDT and CDR2 is FYEKMQ (reference sequence). The CDR3 loop spans 14 amino acids. Germline trimming cut 5 bases from V and 4 bases from J; bases unmatched to any gene: 6. The DNA for the CDR3 is TGTGCCAGCAGCCCCGGACAGGGTCCCACTGAAGCTTTCTTT. Translating it yields CASSPGQGPTEAFF.

The chain carries TRBV5-1 and TRBJ2-3, with a possible D match to TRBD1 (5 bases). Trimming removed 4 bases from V and 2 bases from J, with 14 bases in between. Germline CDR1 is SGHRS and CDR2 is YFSETQ. The CDR3 loop spans 15 amino acids. The CDR3, as DNA: TGCGCCAGCAGCCCCCGGCAGGGATACACAGATACGCAGTATTTT. It specifies CASSPRQGYTDTQYF.

The chain links TRBV11-2 to TRBJ1-1; D is possibly TRBD1 (6 bases). The CDR3 covers 13 residues. Germline V gene sequence: CDR1 SGHAT, CDR2 FQNNGV. V lost 8 bases and J lost 1, with 11 bases in between. CDR3: CASSKTGNTEAFF. The CDR3 DNA is TGTGCCAGCTCCAAGACAGGGAACACTGAAGCTTTCTTT.

The CDR3 here is CATSDHRQGDADTQYF. CDR3 DNA sequence: TGTGCCACCAGTGATCATCGACAGGGGGACGCAGATACGCAGTATTTT. The gene calls are TRBV24-1 and TRBJ2-3; 9 bases align to TRBD1. J was trimmed by 4 bases and V by 3 bases; bases with no gene match: 7. This CDR3 region has 16 residues. Germline V gene sequence: CDR1 KGHDR, CDR2 SFDVKD.

J is TRBJ2-1 and V is TRBV7-9; no definite D call. V was trimmed by 5 bases and J by 9 bases, leaving 8 bases between them. The CDR3 sequence is 11 residues long. Looked up from germline, CDR1 is SEHNR and CDR2 is FQNEAQ (reference sequence). This CDR3 reads CASSARGEQFF. The CDR3 DNA reads as TGTGCCAGCAGCGCGAGAGGTGAGCAGTTCTTC.

The chain joins TRBV16 to TRBJ2-3; D is possibly TRBD2 (6 bases). CDR3 length equals 15 residues. V was trimmed by 4 bases and J by 1 base, leaving 12 bases between them. Germline V CDR1 and CDR2: KGHSY, FQNENV. The CDR3, as DNA: TGTGCCAGCAGCCCAGGCGGGGTTGGCACAGATACGCAGTATTTT. This sequence encodes CASSPGGVGTDTQYF.

J is TRBJ2-3 and V is TRBV20-1, with TRBD1 matching over 9 bases. From germline, CDR1 is DFQATT and CDR2 SNEGSKA (reference sequence). The CDR3 covers 16 residues. V gave up 3 bases and J gave up 5 bases; unmatched junction bases: 12. As DNA, the CDR3 is TGCAGTGCTAGTCTCGAGACAGGGGGTTGGGGAGATACGCAGTATTTT. Translated, it gives CSASLETGGWGDTQYF.

The rearrangement uses TRBV16 and TRBJ2-7; D gene unclear. CDR3 length: 16 residues. V was pared by 6 bases and J by 0 bases, with 18 bases between. CDR1 and CDR2 from the germline V gene are KGHSY and FQNENV. CDR3 bases: TGTGCCAGCAGTGGAACAGCCTCAATCTACTCCTACGAGCAGTACTTC. Translating it yields CASSGTASIYSYEQYF.

The CDR3 protein is CATSRGLASNNEQFF. CDR3 in DNA: TGTGCCACCAGCAGGGGGCTAGCGTCGAACAATGAGCAGTTCTTC. The V and J genes are TRBV15 and TRBJ2-1, with TRBD2 as a possible D gene (6 bases). Trimming cost V 3 bases and J 5 bases, with 14 bases left between them. Germline V gene sequence: CDR1 LNHNV, CDR2 YYDKDF (reference sequence). The CDR3 has 15 amino acids.

The chain uses TRBV19 and TRBJ1-2; perhaps TRBD1 as D (5 bases). Germline V gives CDR1 LNHDA, CDR2 SQIVND (reference sequence). The CDR3 sequence is 16 residues long. With 6 bases removed from V and 3 bases from J, the gap between germline ends came to 20 bases. The CDR3 reads CASSLFSGVDYYGYTF. The CDR3 coding sequence is TGTGCCAGTAGCCTTTTTTCGGGGGTGGACTACTATGGCTACACCTTC. The full variable domain, its missing parts supplied by reference TRBV19 and TRBJ1-2, is DGGITQSPKYLFRKEGQNVTLSCEQNLNHDAMYWYRQDPGQGLRLIYYSQIVNDFQKGDIAEGYSVSREKKESFPLTVTSAQKNPTAFYLCASSLFSGVDYYGYTFGSGTRLTVV.

This clone is a singleton in its sample. V usage is TRBV12-5 and J usage is TRBJ1-4; D remains ambiguous. The germline V gene encodes CDR1 LGHNT and CDR2 FRNRAP. CDR3 length: 14 residues. Trimming removed 1 base at V and 5 bases at J, with 8 bases between. The CDR3, as DNA: TGTGCTAGTGGTTTGGGGCAGAACAATGAAAAACTGTTTTTT. This sequence encodes CASGLGQNNEKLFF.

This clone came up a few times. The V and J genes are TRBV12-3 or TRBV12-4 and TRBJ1-3; D uncertain. The CDR3 covers 12 residues. Trimming shortened V by 5 bases and J by 4 bases, and 6 bases separated the two germline ends. This CDR3 is CASSRGGNTIYF. In DNA, the CDR3 is TGTGCCAGCAGTCGAGGGGGAAACACCATATATTTT.

In this sample, this clone turned up a few times. V usage is TRBV27 and J usage is TRBJ2-7; the D gene is possibly TRBD2 (5 bases). Germline CDR1 and CDR2: MNHEY and SMNVEV (reference sequence). Trimming left V 5 bases short and J 2 bases short, with 13 bases between. This CDR3 spans 14 amino acids. The CDR3 coding sequence is TGTGCCAGCAGTCTCGGGGTGATGCCCTACGAGCAGTACTTC. Protein sequence: CASSLGVMPYEQYF.

This chain links TRBV19 with TRBJ2-7; D gene ambiguous. Germline CDR1 LNHDA, CDR2 SQIVND (reference sequence). V dropped 3 bases and J dropped 2 bases, with 5 bases sitting between them. There are 12 residues in the CDR3. The CDR3 loop reads CASSIVPYEQYF. Written as DNA, the CDR3 is TGTGCCAGTAGTATCGTCCCCTACGAGCAGTACTTC.

This rearrangement joins TRBV27 to TRBJ2-1; D is perhaps TRBD2 (7 bases). Looked up from germline, CDR1 is MNHEY and CDR2 is SMNVEV (reference sequence). There are 16 residues in the CDR3. Between the trimmed V and J ends, which lost 9 bases and 0 bases, there was a span of 18 bases. The CDR3 DNA is TGTGCCAGTAGAAACAGCGGGACACCCTCCTACAATGAGCAGTTCTTC. Its translation is CASRNSGTPSYNEQFF.

DNA for the CDR3: TGTGCCAGCAGCCCCCAGCGGGGAGCCAATTCACCCCTCCACTTT. Residues: CASSPQRGANSPLHF. This chain connects TRBV7-9 to TRBJ1-6; D ambiguous. Germline CDR1 is SEHNR and CDR2 is FQNEAQ (reference sequence). V was trimmed by 5 bases and J by 7 bases, leaving 15 bases between them. CDR3 length equals 15 residues.